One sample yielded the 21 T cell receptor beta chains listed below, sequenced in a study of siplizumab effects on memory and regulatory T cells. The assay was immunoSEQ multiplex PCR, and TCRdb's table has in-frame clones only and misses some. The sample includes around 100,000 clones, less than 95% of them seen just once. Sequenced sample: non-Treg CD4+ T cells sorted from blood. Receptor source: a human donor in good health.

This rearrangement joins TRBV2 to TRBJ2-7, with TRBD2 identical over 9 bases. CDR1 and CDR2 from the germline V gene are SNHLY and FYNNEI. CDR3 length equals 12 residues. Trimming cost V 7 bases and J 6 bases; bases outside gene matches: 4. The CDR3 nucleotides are TGTGCCAGCACGGGACTAGCTTTCGAGCAGTACTTC. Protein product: CASTGLAFEQYF.

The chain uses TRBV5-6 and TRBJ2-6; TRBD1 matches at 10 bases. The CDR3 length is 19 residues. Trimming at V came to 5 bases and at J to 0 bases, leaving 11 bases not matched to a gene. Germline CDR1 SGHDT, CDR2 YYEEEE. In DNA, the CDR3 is TGTGCCAGCAGTTGGATGCCGGGACAGGGGACCTCTGGGGCCAACGTCCTGACTTTC. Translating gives CASSWMPGQGTSGANVLTF.

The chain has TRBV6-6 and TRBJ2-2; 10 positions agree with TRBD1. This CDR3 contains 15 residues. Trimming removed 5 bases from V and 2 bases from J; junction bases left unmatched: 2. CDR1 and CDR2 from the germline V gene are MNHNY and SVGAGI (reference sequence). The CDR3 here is CASSRDRGNTGELFF. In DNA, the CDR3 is TGTGCCAGCAGTCGGGACAGGGGAAACACCGGGGAGCTGTTTTTT.

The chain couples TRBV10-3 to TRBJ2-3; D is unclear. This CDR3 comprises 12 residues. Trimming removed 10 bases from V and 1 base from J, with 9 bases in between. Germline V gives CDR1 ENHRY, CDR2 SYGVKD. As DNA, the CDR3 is TGTGCCAACGCCCCCGGCACAGATACGCAGTATTTT. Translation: CANAPGTDTQYF.

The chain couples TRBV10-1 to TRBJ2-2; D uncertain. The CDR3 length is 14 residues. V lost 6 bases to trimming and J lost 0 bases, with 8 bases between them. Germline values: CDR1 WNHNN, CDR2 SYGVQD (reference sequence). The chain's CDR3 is CASRQSTNTGELFF. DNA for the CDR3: TGCGCCAGCAGACAAAGTACGAACACCGGGGAGCTGTTTTTT.

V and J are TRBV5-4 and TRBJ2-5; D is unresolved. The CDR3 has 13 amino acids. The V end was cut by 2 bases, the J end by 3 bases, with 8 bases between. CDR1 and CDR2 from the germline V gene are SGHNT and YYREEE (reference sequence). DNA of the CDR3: TGTGCCAGCAGCTTCGCTAGTAAAGAGACCCAGTACTTC. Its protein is CASSFASKETQYF.

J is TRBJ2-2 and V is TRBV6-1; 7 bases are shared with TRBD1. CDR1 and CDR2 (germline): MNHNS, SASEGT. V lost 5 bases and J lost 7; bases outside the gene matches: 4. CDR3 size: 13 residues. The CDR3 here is CASSSRTGGELFF. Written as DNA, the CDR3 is TGTGCCAGCAGTTCTCGGACAGGCGGGGAGCTGTTTTTT.

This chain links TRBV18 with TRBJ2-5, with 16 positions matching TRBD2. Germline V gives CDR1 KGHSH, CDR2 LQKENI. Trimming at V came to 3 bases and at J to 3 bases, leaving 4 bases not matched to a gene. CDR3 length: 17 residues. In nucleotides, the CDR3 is TGTGCCAGCTCACCGTCCGGGACTAGCGGGAGGGAAGAGACCCAGTACTTC. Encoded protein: CASSPSGTSGREETQYF.

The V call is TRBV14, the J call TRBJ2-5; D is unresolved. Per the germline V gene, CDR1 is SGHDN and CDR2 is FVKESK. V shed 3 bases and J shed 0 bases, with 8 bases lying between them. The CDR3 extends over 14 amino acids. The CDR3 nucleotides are TGTGCCAGCAGCCATGGGCTCTACCAAGAGACCCAGTACTTC. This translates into CASSHGLYQETQYF. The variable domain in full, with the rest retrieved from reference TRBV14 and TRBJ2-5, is EAGVTQFPSHSVIEKGQTVTLRCDPISGHDNLYWYRRVMGKEIKFLLHFVKESKQDESGMPNNRFLAERTGGTYSTLKVQPAELEDSGVYFCASSHGLYQETQYFGPGTRLLVL.

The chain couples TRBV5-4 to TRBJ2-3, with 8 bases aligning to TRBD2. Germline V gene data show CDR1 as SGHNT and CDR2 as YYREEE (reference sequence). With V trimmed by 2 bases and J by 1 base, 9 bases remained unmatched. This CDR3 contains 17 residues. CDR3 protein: CASSFRLSGSGTDTQYF. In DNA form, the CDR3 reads TGTGCCAGCAGCTTCCGACTAAGCGGGAGTGGCACAGATACGCAGTATTTT.

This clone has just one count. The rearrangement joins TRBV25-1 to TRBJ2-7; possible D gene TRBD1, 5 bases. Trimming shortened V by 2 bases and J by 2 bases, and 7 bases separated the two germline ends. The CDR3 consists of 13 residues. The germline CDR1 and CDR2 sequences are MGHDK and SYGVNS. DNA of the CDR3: TGTGCCAGCAGTGAAGCAGGGACCTACGAGCAGTACTTC. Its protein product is CASSEAGTYEQYF.

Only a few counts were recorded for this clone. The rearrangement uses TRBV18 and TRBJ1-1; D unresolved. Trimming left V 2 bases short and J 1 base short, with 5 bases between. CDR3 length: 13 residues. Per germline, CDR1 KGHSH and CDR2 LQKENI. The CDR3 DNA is TGTGCCAGCTCACCAAGCGAGAACACTGAAGCTTTCTTT. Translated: CASSPSENTEAFF.

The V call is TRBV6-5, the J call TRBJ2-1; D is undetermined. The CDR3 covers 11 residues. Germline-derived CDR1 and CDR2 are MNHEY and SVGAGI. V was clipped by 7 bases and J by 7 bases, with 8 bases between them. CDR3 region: CASINLNEQFF. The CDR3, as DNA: TGTGCCAGCATTAACTTGAATGAGCAGTTCTTC.

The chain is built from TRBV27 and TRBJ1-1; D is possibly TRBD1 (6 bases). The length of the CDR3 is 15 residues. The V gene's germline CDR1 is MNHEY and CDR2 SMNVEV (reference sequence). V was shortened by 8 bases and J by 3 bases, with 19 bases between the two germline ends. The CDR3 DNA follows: TGTGCCAGCGTTCGAAACAGGGCAGGGGACACTGAAGCTTTCTTT. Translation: CASVRNRAGDTEAFF.

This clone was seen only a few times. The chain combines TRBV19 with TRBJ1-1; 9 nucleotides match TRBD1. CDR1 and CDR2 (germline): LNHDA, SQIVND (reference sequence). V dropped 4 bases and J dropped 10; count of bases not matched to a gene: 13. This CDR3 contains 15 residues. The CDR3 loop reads CASSSFKTGGGTAFF. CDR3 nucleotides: TGTGCCAGTAGTAGCTTCAAAACAGGGGGCGGGACAGCTTTCTTT. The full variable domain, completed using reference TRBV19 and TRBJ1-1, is DGGITQSPKYLFRKEGQNVTLSCEQNLNHDAMYWYRQDPGQGLRLIYYSQIVNDFQKGDIAEGYSVSREKKESFPLTVTSAQKNPTAFYLCASSSFKTGGGTAFFGQGTRLTVV.

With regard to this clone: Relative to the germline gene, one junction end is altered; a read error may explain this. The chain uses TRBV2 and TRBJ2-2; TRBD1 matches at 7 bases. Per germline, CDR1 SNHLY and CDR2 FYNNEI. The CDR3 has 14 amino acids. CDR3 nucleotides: TGTGCCAGCAGTGGAGACAGGGTTCCGAGGGACCTGTTTTTT. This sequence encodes CASSGDRVPRDLFF.

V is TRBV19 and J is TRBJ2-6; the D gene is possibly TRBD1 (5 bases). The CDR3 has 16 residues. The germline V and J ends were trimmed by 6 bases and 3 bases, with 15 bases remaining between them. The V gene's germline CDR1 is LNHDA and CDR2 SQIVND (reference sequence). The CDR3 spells CASSPAGIFGANVLTF. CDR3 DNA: TGTGCCAGTAGCCCGGCAGGGATCTTTGGGGCCAACGTCCTGACTTTC.

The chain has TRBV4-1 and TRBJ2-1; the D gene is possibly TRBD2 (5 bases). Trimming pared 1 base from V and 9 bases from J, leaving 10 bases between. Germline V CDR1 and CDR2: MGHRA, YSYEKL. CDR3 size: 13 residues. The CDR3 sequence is CASSQVLRGEQFF. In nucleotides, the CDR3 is TGCGCCAGCAGCCAAGTATTACGGGGTGAGCAGTTCTTC.

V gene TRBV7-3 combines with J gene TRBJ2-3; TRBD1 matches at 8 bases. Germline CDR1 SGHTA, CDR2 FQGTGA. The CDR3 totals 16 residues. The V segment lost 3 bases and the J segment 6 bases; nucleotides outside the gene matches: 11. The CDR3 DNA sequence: TGTGCCAGCAGCTTTACAAGGACAGGGAAGAGGGATACGCAGTATTTT. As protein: CASSFTRTGKRDTQYF. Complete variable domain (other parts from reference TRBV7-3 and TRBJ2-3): GAGVSQTPSNKVTEKGKYVELRCDPISGHTALYWYRQSLGQGPEFLIYFQGTGAADDSGLPNDRFFAVRPEGSVSTLKIQRTERGDSAVYLCASSFTRTGKRDTQYFGPGTRLTVL.

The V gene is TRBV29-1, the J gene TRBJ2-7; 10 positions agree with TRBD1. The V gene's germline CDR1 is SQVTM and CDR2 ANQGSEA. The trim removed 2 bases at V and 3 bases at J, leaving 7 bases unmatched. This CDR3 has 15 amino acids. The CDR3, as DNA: TGCAGCGTTGAAAAGGGACAGGGGTATATCTACGAGCAGTACTTC. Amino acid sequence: CSVEKGQGYIYEQYF.

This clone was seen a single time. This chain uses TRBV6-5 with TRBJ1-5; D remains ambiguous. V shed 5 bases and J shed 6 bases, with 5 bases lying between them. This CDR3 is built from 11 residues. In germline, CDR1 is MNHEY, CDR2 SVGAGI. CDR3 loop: CASSEGQPQHF. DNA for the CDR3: TGTGCCAGCAGTGAGGGTCAGCCCCAGCATTTT.